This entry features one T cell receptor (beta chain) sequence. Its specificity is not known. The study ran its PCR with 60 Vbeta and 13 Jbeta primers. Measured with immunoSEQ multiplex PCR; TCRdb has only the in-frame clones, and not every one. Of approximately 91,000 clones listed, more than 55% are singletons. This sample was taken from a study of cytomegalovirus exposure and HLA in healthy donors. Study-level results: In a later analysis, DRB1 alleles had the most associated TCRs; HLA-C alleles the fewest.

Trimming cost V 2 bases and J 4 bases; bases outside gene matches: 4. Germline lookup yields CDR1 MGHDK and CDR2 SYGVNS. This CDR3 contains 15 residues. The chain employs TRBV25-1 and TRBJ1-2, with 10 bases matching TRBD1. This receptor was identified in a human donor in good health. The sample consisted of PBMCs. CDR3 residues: CASSEHGTGAYGYTF. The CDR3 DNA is TGTGCCAGCAGTGAACACGGGACAGGGGCCTATGGCTACACCTTC.